The present T cell receptor beta chain was sequenced within a study of cytomegalovirus exposure and HLA in healthy donors. For the study at large: Among the 398 genotyped donors, 70% to 85% were placed in the Caucasian-associated ancestry cluster.

Concerning this clone itself: What it recognizes is unknown.

Study-wide points: When a later analysis compared HLA-associated TCR beta chains with equally common others, the HLA-associated chains turned out to be more clonally expanded and to have lower generation probabilities. Among immune exposure information, only CMV serostatus was available.

The germline V gene has CDR1 MDHEN and CDR2 SYDVKM. The CDR3 has 15 residues. The trim removed 5 bases at V and 2 bases at J, leaving 8 bases unmatched. PCR involved 60 Vbeta and 13 Jbeta primers. Assay: immunoSEQ multiplex PCR; the TCRdb copy retains only in-frame clones and omits some. The sample records 80,000 to 100,000 clones, 70% to 80% being singletons. This chain uses TRBV28 with TRBJ2-7, with TRBD2 matching 8 bases. The receptor's source is a man aged 35 to 55 in good health and CMV-seronegative. The sample consisted of PBMCs. CDR3 protein: CASSPSSGGPYEQYF. The CDR3 bases are TGTGCCAGCAGTCCATCAAGCGGGGGCCCCTACGAGCAGTACTTC.